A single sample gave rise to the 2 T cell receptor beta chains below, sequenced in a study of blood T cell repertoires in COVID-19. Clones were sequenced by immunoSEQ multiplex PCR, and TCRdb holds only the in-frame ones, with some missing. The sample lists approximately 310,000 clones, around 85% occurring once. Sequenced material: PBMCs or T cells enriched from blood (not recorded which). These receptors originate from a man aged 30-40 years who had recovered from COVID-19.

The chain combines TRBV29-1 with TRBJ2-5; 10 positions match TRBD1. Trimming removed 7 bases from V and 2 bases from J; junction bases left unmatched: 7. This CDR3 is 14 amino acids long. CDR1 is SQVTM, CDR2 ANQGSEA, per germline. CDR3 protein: CSAARDRGQETQYF. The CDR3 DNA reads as TGCAGCGCCGCCAGGGACAGGGGACAAGAGACCCAGTACTTC.

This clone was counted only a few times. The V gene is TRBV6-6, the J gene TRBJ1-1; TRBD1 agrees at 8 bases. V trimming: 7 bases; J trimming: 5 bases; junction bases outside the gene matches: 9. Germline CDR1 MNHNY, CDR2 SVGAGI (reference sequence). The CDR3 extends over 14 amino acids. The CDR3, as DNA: TGTGCCAGCACCTTTACGACAGGGGAAACTGAAGCTTTCTTT. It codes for CASTFTTGETEAFF.